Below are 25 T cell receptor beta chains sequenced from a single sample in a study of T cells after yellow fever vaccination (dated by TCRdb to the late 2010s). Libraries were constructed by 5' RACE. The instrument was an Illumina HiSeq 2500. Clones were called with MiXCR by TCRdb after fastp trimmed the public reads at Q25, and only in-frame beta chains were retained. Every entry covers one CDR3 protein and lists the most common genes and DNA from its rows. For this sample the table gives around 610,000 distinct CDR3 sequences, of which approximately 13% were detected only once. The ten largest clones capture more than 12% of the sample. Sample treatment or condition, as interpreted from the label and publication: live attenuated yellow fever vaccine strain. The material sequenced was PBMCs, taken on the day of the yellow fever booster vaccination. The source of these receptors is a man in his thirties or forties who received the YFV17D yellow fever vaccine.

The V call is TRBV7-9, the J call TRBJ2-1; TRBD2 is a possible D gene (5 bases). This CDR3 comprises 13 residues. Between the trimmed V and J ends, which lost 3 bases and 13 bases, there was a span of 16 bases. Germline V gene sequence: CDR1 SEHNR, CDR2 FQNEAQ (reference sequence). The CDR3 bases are TGTGCCAGCAGCTTTGGGTCCAATAGCGATCAGTTCTTC. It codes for CASSFGSNSDQFF.

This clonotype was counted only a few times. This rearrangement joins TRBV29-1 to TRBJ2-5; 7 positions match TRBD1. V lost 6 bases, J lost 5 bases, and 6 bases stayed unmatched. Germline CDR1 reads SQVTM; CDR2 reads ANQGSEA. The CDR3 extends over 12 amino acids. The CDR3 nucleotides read TGCAGCGTAACGACAGGGCACGAGACCCAGTACTTC. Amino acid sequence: CSVTTGHETQYF.

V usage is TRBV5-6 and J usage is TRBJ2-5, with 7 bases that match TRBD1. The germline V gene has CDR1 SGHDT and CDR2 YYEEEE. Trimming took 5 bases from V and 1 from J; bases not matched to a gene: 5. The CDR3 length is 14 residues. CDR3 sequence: CASRRGTAQETQYF. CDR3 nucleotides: TGTGCCAGCAGACGAGGGACAGCCCAAGAGACCCAGTACTTC.

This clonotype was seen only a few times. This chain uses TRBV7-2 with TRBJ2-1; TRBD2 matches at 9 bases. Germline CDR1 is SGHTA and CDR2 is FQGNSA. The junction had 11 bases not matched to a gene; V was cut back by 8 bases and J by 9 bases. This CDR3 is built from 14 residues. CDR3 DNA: TGTGCCAGCTCACAGGGCGGGAGGGCCAGTGAGCAGTTCTTC. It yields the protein CASSQGGRASEQFF.

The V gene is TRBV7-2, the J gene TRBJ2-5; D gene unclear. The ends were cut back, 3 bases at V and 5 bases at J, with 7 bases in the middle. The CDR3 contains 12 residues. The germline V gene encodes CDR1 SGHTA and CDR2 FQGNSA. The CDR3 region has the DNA TGTGCCAGCAGCTTCGACTGGGAGACCCAGTACTTC. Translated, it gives CASSFDWETQYF.

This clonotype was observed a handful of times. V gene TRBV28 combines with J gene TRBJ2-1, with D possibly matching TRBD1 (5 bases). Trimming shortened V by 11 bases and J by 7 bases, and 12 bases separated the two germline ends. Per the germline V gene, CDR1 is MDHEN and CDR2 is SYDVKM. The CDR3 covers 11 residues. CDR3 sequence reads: CAGLKGNEQFF. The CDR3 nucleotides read TGTGCCGGCTTGAAGGGGAATGAGCAGTTCTTC.

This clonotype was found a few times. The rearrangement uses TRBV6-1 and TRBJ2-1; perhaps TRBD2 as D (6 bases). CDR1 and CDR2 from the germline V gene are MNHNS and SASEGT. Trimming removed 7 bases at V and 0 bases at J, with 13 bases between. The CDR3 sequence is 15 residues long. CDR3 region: CASTLGRSSYNEQFF. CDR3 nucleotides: TGTGCCAGCACTCTAGGGAGGAGCTCCTACAATGAGCAGTTCTTC.

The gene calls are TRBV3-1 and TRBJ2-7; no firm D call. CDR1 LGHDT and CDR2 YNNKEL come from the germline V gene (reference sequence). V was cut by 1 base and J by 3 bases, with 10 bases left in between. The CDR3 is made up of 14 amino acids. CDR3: CASSQVADYYEQYF. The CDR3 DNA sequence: TGTGCCAGCAGCCAAGTCGCGGATTACTACGAGCAGTACTTC.

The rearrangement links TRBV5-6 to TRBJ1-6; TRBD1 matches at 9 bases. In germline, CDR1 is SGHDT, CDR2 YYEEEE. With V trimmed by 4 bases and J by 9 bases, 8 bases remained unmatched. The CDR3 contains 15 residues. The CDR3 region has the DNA TGTGCCAGCAGCGGGTGGGACAGGGAAAGTTCACCCCTCCACTTT. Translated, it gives CASSGWDRESSPLHF.

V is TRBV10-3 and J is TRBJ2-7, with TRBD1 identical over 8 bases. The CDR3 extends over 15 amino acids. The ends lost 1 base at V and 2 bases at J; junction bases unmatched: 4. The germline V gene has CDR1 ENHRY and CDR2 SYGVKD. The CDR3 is CAISELGQAPYEQYF. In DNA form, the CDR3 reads TGTGCCATCAGTGAGTTGGGACAGGCCCCCTACGAGCAGTACTTC.

The CDR3, as DNA: TGTGCCAGCAGCTCGCTAGCGGGAGGGCCGCAGGGGGAGCAGTACTTC. This gives the protein CASSSLAGGPQGEQYF. The chain uses TRBV28 and TRBJ2-7; TRBD2 agrees at 12 bases. The V gene end was trimmed by 6 bases and the J gene end by 7 bases; junction bases not matched to a gene: 13. Germline loops: CDR1 MDHEN, CDR2 SYDVKM. The CDR3 runs to 16 residues.

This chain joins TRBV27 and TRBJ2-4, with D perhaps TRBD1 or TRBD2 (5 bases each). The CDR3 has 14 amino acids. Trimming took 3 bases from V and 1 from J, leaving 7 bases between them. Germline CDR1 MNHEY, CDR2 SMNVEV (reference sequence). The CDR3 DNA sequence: TGTGCCAGCAGTTTGGGGGAGGCCAAAAACATTCAGTACTTC. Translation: CASSLGEAKNIQYF.

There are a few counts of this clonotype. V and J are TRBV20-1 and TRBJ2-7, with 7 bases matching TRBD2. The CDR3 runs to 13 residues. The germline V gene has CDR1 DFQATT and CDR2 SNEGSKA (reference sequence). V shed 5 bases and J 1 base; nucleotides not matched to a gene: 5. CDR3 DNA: TGCAGTGCTGACGGGCGGGAGTCCTACGAGCAGTACTTC. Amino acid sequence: CSADGRESYEQYF.

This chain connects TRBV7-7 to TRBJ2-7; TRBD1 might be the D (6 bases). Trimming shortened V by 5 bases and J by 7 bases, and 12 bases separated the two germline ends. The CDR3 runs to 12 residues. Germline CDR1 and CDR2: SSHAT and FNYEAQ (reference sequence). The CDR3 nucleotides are TGTGCCAGCAGCACGATAGGGGGAGAGCAGTACTTC. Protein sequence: CASSTIGGEQYF.

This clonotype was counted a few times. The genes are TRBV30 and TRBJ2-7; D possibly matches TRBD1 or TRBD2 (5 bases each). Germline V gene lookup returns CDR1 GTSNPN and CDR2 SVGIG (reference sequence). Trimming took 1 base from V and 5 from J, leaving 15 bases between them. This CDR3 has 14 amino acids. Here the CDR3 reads CAWSAEDGANEQYF. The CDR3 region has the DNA TGTGCCTGGAGTGCTGAGGACGGGGCCAACGAGCAGTACTTC.

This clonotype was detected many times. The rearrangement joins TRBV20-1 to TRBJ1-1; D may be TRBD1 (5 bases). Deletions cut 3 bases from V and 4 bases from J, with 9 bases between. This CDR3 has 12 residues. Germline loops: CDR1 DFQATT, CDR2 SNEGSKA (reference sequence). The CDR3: CSARTGGTEAFF. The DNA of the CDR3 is TGCAGTGCTAGGACCGGGGGCACTGAAGCTTTCTTT.

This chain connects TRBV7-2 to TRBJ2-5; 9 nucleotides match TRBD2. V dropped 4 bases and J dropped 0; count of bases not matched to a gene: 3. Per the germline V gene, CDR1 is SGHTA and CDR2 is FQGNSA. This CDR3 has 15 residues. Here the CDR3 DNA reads TGTGCCAGCAGCTCTTCTAGCGGGAACCAAGAGACCCAGTACTTC. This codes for CASSSSSGNQETQYF.

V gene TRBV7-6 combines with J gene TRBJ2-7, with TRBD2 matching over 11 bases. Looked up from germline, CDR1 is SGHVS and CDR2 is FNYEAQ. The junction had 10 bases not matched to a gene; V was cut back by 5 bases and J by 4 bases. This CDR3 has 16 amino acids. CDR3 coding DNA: TGTGCCAGCAGCCTCCAACTAGCGGGAGTTCCTTACGAGCAGTACTTC. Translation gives CASSLQLAGVPYEQYF. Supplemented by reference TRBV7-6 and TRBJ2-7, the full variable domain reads GAGVSQSPRYKVTKRGQDVALRCDPISGHVSLYWYRQALGQGPEFLTYFNYEAQQDKSGLPNDRFSAERPEGSISTLTIQRTEQRDSAMYRCASSLQLAGVPYEQYFGPGTRLTVT.

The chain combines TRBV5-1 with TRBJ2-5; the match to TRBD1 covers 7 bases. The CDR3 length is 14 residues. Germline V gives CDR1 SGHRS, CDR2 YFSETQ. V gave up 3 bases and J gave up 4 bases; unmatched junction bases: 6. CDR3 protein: CASSYPRGSETQYF. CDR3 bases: TGCGCCAGCAGCTATCCCAGGGGGTCAGAGACCCAGTACTTC.

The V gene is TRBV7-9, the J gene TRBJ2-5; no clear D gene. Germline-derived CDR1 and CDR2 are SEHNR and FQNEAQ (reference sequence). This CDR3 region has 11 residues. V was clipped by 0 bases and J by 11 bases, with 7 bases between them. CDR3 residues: CASSLANFQYF. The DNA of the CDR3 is TGTGCCAGCAGCTTAGCTAACTTTCAGTACTTC.

The CDR3 loop is CSARVGGRRNEQFF. CDR3 DNA: TGCAGTGCTAGAGTCGGGGGGCGCAGAAATGAGCAGTTCTTC. V usage is TRBV20-1 and J usage is TRBJ2-1, with a possible D match to TRBD2 (7 bases). The CDR3 extends over 14 amino acids. The germline V gene has CDR1 DFQATT and CDR2 SNEGSKA (reference sequence). V lost 1 base to trimming and J lost 7 bases, with 14 bases between them.

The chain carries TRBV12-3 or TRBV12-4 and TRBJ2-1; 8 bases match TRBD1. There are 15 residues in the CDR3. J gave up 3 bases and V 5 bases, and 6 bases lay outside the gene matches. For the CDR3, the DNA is TGTGCCAGCAGTCCAACAGGGGGAGACTACAATGAGCAGTTCTTC. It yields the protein CASSPTGGDYNEQFF.

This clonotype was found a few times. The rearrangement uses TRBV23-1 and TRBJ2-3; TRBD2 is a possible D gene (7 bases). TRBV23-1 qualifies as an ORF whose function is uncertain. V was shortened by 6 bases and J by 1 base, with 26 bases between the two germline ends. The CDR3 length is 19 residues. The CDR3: CASRIQGPRLAGGTDTQYF. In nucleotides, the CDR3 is TGCGCCAGCAGGATACAGGGACCTCGACTAGCCGGTGGCACAGATACGCAGTATTTT.

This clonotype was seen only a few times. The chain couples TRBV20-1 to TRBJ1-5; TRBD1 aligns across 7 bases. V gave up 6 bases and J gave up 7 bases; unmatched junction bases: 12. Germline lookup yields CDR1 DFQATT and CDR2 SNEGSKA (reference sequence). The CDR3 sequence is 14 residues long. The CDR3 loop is CSAQGEGLRQPQHF. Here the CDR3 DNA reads TGCAGTGCCCAGGGGGAGGGACTCCGCCAGCCCCAGCATTTT.

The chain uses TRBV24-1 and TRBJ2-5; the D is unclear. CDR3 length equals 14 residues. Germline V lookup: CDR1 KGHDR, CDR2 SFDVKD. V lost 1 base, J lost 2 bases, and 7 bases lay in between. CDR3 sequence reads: CATSDLRNQETQYF. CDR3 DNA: TGTGCCACCAGTGATTTACGGAATCAAGAGACCCAGTACTTC.